This is a list of T cell receptor beta chains from one sample in a study of T cells in tumors after PD-1 blockade. Produced via immunoSEQ multiplex PCR; TCRdb's table is partial and in-frame only. This sample yields 13,000 to 15,000 clones, of which roughly 85% are seen a single time; approximately 25% belongs to the top ten. The source material was PBMCs, sampled after anti-PD-1 treatment. The receptors come from a human donor with basal cell carcinoma. CDR3s include the opening cysteine and the closing phenylalanine or tryptophan. A D gene is named only where the DNA matches it firmly. Where a row states a size, it is once, few, many or the class of an expanded clone; other rows omit it.

v_call,j_call,d_call,clone_size,cdr3_aa,cdr3_nt
TRBV12-3/TRBV12-4,TRBJ1-2,NA,few,CASSLITLHAF,TGTGCCAGCAGCCTTATAACCCTTCATGCCTTC
TRBV4-1,TRBJ2-1,TRBD2,NA,CASSQRTSGGPGNEQFF,TGCGCCAGCAGCCAAAGGACTAGCGGGGGTCCGGGGAATGAGCAGTTCTTC
TRBV5-1,TRBJ1-1,TRBD1,NA,CASSSQGGWDTEAFF,TGCGCCAGCAGCTCCCAAGGGGGCTGGGACACTGAAGCTTTCTTT
TRBV4-1,TRBJ2-7,NA,NA,CASSQATTRLHYEQYF,TGCGCCAGCAGCCAAGCGACGACTCGGCTCCACTACGAGCAGTACTTC
TRBV20-1,TRBJ2-5,NA,once,CSARVETQYF,TGCAGTGCTAGAGTGGAGACCCAGTACTTC
TRBV7-8,TRBJ2-7,NA,NA,CASSSRRDSYEQYF,TGTGCCAGCAGCTCCAGACGGGACTCCTACGAGCAGTACTTC
TRBV28,TRBJ1-5,TRBD1,NA,CASSLVGQPSNQPQHF,TGTGCCAGCAGTTTGGTGGGACAGCCATCCAATCAGCCCCAGCATTTT
TRBV28,TRBJ1-2,NA,NA,CASRTGRYYGYTF,TGTGCCAGCAGAACGGGACGGTACTATGGCTACACCTTC
TRBV7-2,TRBJ2-7,TRBD2,NA,CASMGLAGLSSYEQYF,TGTGCCAGCATGGGACTAGCGGGGCTTAGCTCCTACGAGCAGTACTTC
TRBV28,TRBJ1-5,NA,NA,CASSLSGSRQPQHF,TGTGCCAGCAGTTTATCTGGGAGTAGGCAGCCCCAGCATTTT
TRBV30,TRBJ1-1,TRBD1,NA,CASKDRGSTEAFF,TGTGCCTCGAAGGACAGGGGATCCACTGAAGCTTTCTTT
TRBV2,TRBJ2-7,TRBD2,NA,CASSDGLAGSYEQYF,TGTGCCAGCAGTGATGGACTAGCGGGAAGTTACGAGCAGTACTTC
TRBV7-9,TRBJ2-1,NA,NA,CASSLSWVGRTYNEQFF,TGTGCCAGCAGCCTATCCTGGGTCGGACGGACCTACAATGAGCAGTTCTTC
TRBV6-5,TRBJ2-7,TRBD1,NA,CASRGWDRGKDEQYF,TGTGCCAGCAGAGGTTGGGACAGGGGGAAGGACGAGCAGTACTTC
TRBV5-4,TRBJ1-2,NA,few,CASSLADRTYGYTF,TGTGCCAGCAGCTTGGCCGACAGGACCTATGGCTACACCTTC
TRBV9,TRBJ2-5,NA,NA,CASSESTYQETQYF,TGTGCCAGCAGTGAATCTACGTACCAAGAGACCCAGTACTTC
TRBV9,TRBJ2-1,NA,NA,CASSVGDEQFF,TGTGCCAGCAGCGTAGGAGATGAGCAGTTCTTC
TRBV30,TRBJ2-5,NA,NA,CASNGELRETQYF,TGTGCCTCCAACGGGGAATTGAGGGAGACCCAGTACTTC
TRBV9,TRBJ1-2,NA,NA,CASSVATYGYTF,TGTGCCAGCAGCGTAGCTACCTATGGCTACACCTTC
TRBV11-1,TRBJ1-1,NA,NA,CASSPGANTEAFF,TGTGCCAGCAGCCCGGGCGCAAACACTGAAGCTTTCTTT
TRBV11-3,TRBJ2-1,TRBD1,NA,CASSSGTGFNEQFF,TGTGCCAGCAGCTCCGGGACAGGGTTCAATGAGCAGTTCTTC
TRBV5-8,TRBJ1-1,NA,few,CASSFVQGPATEAFF,TGTGCCAGCAGCTTTGTTCAGGGACCGGCGACTGAAGCTTTCTTT
TRBV5-1,TRBJ2-7,NA,NA,CASSVPGYEQYF,TGCGCCAGCAGCGTGCCAGGTTACGAGCAGTACTTC
TRBV6-5,TRBJ2-7,TRBD1,NA,CASSLDRISYEQYF,TGTGCCAGCAGTTTGGACAGGATCTCCTACGAGCAGTACTTC
TRBV28,TRBJ1-2,NA,NA,CASSSGREGAF,TGTGCCAGCAGTTCGGGTCGCGAGGGAGCCTTC
TRBV28,TRBJ1-6,NA,once,CASSSSRQSLSPLHF,TGTGCCAGCAGTTCATCCAGGCAATCCCTTTCACCCCTCCACTTT
TRBV2,TRBJ2-1,NA,once,CASSYGGATYNEQFF,TGTGCCAGCAGTTATGGGGGGGCCACCTACAATGAGCAGTTCTTC
TRBV3-1/TRBV3-2,TRBJ2-1,NA,once,CASSQAGARAFNEQFF,TGTGCCAGCAGCCAGGCCGGGGCCAGGGCGTTCAATGAGCAGTTCTTC
TRBV18,TRBJ2-1,NA,once,CASSPQGIRNEQFF,TGTGCCAGCTCACCACAAGGTATCCGAAATGAGCAGTTCTTC
TRBV27,TRBJ1-2,NA,NA,CASSPAPPGYYGYTF,TGTGCCAGCAGTCCCGCTCCCCCCGGATACTATGGCTACACCTTC
TRBV29-1,TRBJ1-1,NA,NA,CSVETGTANTEAFF,TGCAGCGTTGAGACCGGGACCGCGAACACTGAAGCTTTCTTT
TRBV5-4,TRBJ2-1,NA,NA,CASSLGGALGNEQFF,TGTGCCAGCAGCTTGGGGGGGGCTCTCGGCAATGAGCAGTTCTTC
TRBV6-5,TRBJ1-5,NA,NA,CASRNTGYGNQPQHF,TGTGCCAGCAGGAACACAGGGTATGGCAATCAGCCCCAGCATTTT
TRBV6-2/TRBV6-3,TRBJ2-1,TRBD1,once,CASSLGQGRSNEQFF,TGTGCCAGCAGTTTGGGACAGGGGAGAAGCAATGAGCAGTTCTTC
TRBV28,TRBJ2-7,NA,NA,CASSFHGGHNYEQYF,TGTGCCAGCAGTTTCCACGGGGGGCATAACTACGAGCAGTACTTC
TRBV5-1,TRBJ2-7,TRBD1,NA,CASSLGVGGAYEQYF,TGCGCCAGCAGCTTGGGTGTAGGGGGCGCGTACGAGCAGTACTTC
TRBV29-1,TRBJ2-7,TRBD2,NA,CSVVGLGSGEQYF,TGCAGCGTTGTCGGACTAGGGAGTGGGGAGCAGTACTTC
TRBV4-1,TRBJ1-1,NA,few,CASSQDMNSRTAEAFF,TGCGCCAGCAGCCAAGATATGAATTCCCGGACAGCCGAAGCTTTCTTT